This T cell receptor beta chain was documented in a study of tumor and adjacent non-tumor tissue in lung cancer. There are 16 residues in the CDR3. Germline V gene data show CDR1 as MDHEN and CDR2 as SYDVKM. V was cut by 3 bases and J by 6 bases, with 17 bases left in between. This clonotype is a singleton in its sample. Its cognate antigen is unknown. Broader study findings: Significantly higher TCR diversity was found in tumor than normal lung.

TCRbeta libraries were built with three rounds of nested PCR, modified from ARM-PCR. Each CDR3 protein gets one entry after TCRdb re-called the multiplex PCR reads with MiXCR. The table shows 200,000 to 250,000 distinct CDR3 sequences, with about two thirds occurring only once. No cell sorting was done before RNA was extracted from the tissue. This sequence joins TRBV28 and TRBJ1-4, with D perhaps TRBD1 (6 bases). Specimen: lung tumor tissue. This sequence originates from a man between 60 and 70 years old with non-small cell lung cancer. CDR3 protein: CASSFPAGARDEKLFF. As DNA, the CDR3 is TGTGCCAGCAGTTTCCCCGCGGGGGCGCGGGATGAAAAACTGTTTTTT.